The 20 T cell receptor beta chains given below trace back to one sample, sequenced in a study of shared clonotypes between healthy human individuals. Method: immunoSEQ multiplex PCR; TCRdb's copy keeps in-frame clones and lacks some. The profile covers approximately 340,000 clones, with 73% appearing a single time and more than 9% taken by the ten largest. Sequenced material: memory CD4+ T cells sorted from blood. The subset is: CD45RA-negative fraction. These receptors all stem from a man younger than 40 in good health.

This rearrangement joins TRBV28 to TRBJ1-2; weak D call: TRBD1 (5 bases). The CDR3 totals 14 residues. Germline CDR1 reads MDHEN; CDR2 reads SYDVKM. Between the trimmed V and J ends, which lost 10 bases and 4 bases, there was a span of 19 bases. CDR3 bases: TGTGCCACAAACCGACAGAGTTTGGGCTATGGCTACACCTTC. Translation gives CATNRQSLGYGYTF.

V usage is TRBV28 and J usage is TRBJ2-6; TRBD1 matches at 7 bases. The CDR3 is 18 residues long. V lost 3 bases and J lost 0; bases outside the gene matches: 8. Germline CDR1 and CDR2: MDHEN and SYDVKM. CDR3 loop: CASSLFGTVISGANVLTF. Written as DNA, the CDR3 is TGTGCCAGCAGTTTGTTCGGGACAGTAATCTCTGGGGCCAACGTCCTGACTTTC.

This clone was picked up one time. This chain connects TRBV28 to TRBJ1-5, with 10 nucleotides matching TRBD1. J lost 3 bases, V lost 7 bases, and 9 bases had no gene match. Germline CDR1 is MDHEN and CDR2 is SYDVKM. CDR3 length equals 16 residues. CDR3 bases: TGTGCCAGCATGTACTCGACAGGGGGCTACAATCAGCCCCAGCATTTT. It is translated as CASMYSTGGYNQPQHF.

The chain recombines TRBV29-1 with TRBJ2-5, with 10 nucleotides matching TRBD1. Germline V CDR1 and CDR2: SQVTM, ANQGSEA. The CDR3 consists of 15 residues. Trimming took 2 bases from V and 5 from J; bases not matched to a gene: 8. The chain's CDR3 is CSVEFDRGRSETQYF. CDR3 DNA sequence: TGCAGCGTTGAATTCGACAGGGGGCGTTCGGAGACCCAGTACTTC.

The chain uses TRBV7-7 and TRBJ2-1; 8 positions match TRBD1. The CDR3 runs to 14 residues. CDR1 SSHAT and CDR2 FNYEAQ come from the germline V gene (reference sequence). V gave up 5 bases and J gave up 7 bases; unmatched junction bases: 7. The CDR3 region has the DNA TGTGCCAGCAGCCCGACAGGGGCGGGGAATGAGCAGTTCTTC. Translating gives CASSPTGAGNEQFF.

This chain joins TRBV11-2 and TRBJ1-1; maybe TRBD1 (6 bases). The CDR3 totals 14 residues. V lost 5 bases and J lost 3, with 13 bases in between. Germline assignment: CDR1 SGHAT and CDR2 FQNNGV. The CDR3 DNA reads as TGTGCCAGCAGCCAACAGGGCCCGTACACTGAAGCTTTCTTT. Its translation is CASSQQGPYTEAFF.

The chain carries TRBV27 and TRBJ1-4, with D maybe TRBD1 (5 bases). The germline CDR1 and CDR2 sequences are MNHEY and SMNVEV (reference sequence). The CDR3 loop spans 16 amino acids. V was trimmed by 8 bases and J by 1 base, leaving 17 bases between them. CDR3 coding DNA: TGTGCCAGCTCATATGGGGATGGGGGAACTAATGAAAAACTGTTTTTT. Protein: CASSYGDGGTNEKLFF. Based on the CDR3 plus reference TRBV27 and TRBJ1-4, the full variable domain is EAQVTQNPRYLITVTGKKLTVTCSQNMNHEYMSWYRQDPGLGLRQIYYSMNVEVTDKGDVPEGYKVSRKEKRNFPLILESPSPNQTSLYFCASSYGDGGTNEKLFFGSGTQLSVL.

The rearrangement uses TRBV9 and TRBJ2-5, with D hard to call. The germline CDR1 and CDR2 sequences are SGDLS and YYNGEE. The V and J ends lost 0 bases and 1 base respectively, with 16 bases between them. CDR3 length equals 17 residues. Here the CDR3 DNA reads TGTGCCAGCAGCGTAGAGGGTGTTTTACGGTCCCAAGAGACCCAGTACTTC. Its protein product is CASSVEGVLRSQETQYF.

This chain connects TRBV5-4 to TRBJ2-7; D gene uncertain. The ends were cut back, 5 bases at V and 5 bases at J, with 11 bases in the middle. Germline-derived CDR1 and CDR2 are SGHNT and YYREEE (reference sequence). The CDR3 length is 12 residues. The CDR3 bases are TGTGCCAGCAGTCGCGACCAGCACGAGCAGTACTTC. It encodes CASSRDQHEQYF.

The CDR3 here is CASSISSRGRSEQYF. The DNA of the CDR3 is TGTGCCAGTAGTATATCGTCCAGGGGCCGTAGCGAGCAGTACTTC. This sequence joins TRBV19 and TRBJ2-7, with D perhaps matching TRBD1 (6 bases). This CDR3 has 15 amino acids. The ends were cut back, 2 bases at V and 6 bases at J, with 17 bases in the middle. From germline, CDR1 is LNHDA and CDR2 SQIVND (reference sequence).

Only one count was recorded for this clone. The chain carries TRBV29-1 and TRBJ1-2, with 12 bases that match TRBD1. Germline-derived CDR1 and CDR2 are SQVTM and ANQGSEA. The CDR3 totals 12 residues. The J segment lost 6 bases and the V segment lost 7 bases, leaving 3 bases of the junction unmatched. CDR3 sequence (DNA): TGCAGCGCCGGGACAGGGGGCGATGGCTACACCTTC. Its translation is CSAGTGGDGYTF.

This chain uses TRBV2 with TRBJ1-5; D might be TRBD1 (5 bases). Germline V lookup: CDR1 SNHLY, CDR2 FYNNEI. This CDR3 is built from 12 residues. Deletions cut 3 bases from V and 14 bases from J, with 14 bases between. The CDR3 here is CASSETTAPKHF. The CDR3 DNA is TGTGCCAGCAGTGAGACGACAGCCCCGAAGCATTTT.

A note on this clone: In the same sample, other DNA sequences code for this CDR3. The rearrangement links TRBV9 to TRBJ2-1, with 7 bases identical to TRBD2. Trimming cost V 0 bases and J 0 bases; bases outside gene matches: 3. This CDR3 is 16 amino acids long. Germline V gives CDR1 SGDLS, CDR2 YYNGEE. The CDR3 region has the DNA TGTGCCAGCAGCGTAGGCGGGAGCGCCTCCTACAATGAGCAGTTCTTC. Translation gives CASSVGGSASYNEQFF.

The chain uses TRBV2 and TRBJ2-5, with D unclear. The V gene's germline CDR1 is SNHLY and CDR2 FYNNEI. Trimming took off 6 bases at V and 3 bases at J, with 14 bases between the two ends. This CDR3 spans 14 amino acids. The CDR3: CASSPGSVEETQYF. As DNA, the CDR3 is TGTGCCAGCAGCCCGGGCAGCGTAGAAGAGACCCAGTACTTC.

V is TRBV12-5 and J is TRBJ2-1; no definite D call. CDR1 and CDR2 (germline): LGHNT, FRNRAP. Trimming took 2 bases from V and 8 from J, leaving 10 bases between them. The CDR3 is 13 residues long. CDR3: CASGLSSPDEQFF. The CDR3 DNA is TGTGCTAGTGGTTTGAGTAGCCCCGATGAGCAGTTCTTC.

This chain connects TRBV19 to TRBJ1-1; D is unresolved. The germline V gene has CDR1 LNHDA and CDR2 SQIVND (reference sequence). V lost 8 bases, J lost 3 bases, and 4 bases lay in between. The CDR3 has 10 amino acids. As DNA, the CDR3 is TGTGCCAGTGGGTACACTGAAGCTTTCTTT. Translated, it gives CASGYTEAFF.

The CDR3 protein is CASSLNLGTQETQYF. The CDR3 bases are TGTGCCAGCAGCTTAAATTTGGGGACCCAAGAGACCCAGTACTTC. The rearrangement joins TRBV7-8 to TRBJ2-5; TRBD1 or TRBD2 may be the D gene (5 bases each). The V and J ends lost 2 bases and 1 base respectively, with 11 bases between them. Germline V gene lookup returns CDR1 SGHVS and CDR2 FQNEAQ. The CDR3 runs 15 residues.

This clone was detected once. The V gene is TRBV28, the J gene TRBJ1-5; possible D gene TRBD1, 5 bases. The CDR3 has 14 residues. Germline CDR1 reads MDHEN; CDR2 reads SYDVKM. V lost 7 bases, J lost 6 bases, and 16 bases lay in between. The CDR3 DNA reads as TGTGCCAGCAACTCGGGGAACGGGGGTCAGCCCCAGCATTTT. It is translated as CASNSGNGGQPQHF.

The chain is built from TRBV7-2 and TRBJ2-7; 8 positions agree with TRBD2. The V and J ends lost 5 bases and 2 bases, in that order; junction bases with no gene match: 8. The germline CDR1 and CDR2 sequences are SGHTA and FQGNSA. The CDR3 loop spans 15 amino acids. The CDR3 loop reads CASSLLAALTYEQYF. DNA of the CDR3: TGTGCCAGCAGCCTACTAGCGGCCCTAACCTACGAGCAGTACTTC.

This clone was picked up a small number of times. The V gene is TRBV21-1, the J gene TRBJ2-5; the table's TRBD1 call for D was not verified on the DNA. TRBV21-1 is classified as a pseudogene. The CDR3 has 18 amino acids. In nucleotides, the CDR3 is TGTGCCAGCAGGTGCTGGACAGGGGGCGCGAAATGGGAGGAGACCCAGTACTTC. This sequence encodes CASRCWTGGAKWEETQYF.